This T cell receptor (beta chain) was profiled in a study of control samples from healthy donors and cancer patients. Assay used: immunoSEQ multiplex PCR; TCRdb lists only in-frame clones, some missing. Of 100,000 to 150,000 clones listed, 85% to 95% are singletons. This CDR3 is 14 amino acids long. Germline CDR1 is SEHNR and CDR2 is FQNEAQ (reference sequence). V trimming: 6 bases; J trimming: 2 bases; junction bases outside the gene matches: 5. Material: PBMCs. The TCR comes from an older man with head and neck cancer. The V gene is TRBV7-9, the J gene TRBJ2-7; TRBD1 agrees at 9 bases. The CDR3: CASSGTGRTYEQYF. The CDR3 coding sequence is TGTGCCAGCAGTGGGACAGGGAGGACCTACGAGCAGTACTTC.